A selection of T cell receptor beta chains follows, all from one sample in a study of prognosis after radiotherapy for stage I lung cancer. TCRdb independently ran MiXCR on the multiplex PCR reads; one entry per CDR3 protein. This sample has 12,000 or so distinct CDR3 sequences, with 30% to 40% found just once. Sequences were derived from PBMCs, sampled before or after stereotactic body radiation therapy (not recorded which). Receptors originate from a donor older than 45 with non-small cell lung cancer. Each CDR3 is given without its conserved first and last residue.

TRBV7-9	TRBJ2-1	ASSFIGGSISYNEQF
TRBV20-1	TRBJ2-7	SAGWSGALVEGKGDEQY
TRBV7-9	TRBJ2-1	ASSLGLSWNEQF
TRBV30	TRBJ2-7	AWTLGTATYEQY
TRBV20-1	TRBJ2-1	SASSPGGGAYNEQF
TRBV4-1	TRBJ2-6	ASSQPIRRPGANVLT
TRBV11-3	TRBJ2-3	ASSPWTSGRARFTDTQY
TRBV6-5	TRBJ1-3	ASSYLGQYGNTIY
TRBV24-1	TRBJ2-1	ATSDLPGPLIGQF
TRBV13	TRBJ2-7	ASRSTIGLAGVEQY
TRBV5-1	TRBJ1-2	ASSLGDGANYGYT
TRBV27	TRBJ1-1	ASSYDKNTEAF
TRBV2	TRBJ2-3	ASSESFQPPDTQY
TRBV12-3/TRBV12-4	TRBJ1-6	ASSFRDNSPLH
TRBV12-3/TRBV12-4	TRBJ2-7	ASREMDQRMYEQY
TRBV6-1	TRBJ1-6	ASKTGGNSPLH
TRBV2	TRBJ1-4	ASSETLAASHEKLF
TRBV20-1	TRBJ2-3	SASAGTGTDTQY
TRBV7-9	TRBJ2-1	ASSFTYNAQF
TRBV6-2/TRBV6-3	TRBJ2-5	ASTPGQGKTQY
TRBV6-9	TRBJ2-7	ASSSVSHEQY
TRBV4-2	TRBJ1-1	ASSQAAEAF
TRBV9	TRBJ1-2	ASRQTDNYGYT
TRBV12-3/TRBV12-4	TRBJ1-2	ASSLDIGRGYGYT
TRBV6-2/TRBV6-3	TRBJ1-2	ASTRAGQGQRGYT
TRBV15	TRBJ2-5	ATSRDRGQQETQY
TRBV5-1	TRBJ1-1	ASSLAWGRYMNTEAF
TRBV27	TRBJ2-1	ASSLGGGGANEQF
TRBV4-3	TRBJ2-3	ASSQGFGTDTQY
TRBV19	TRBJ2-3	ASSSLAEYTDTQY
TRBV3-1	TRBJ2-2	ASSQVLDRGAWDGELF
TRBV12-3/TRBV12-4	TRBJ2-3	ASLGWSGRVSTDTQY
TRBV2	TRBJ2-7	ASRATGRLYEQY
TRBV18	TRBJ1-1	ASSVGRDAEAF
TRBV24-1	TRBJ2-2	ATSAISGRPNTGELF
TRBV4-3	TRBJ2-1	ASSQDSWTSYNEQF
TRBV7-3	TRBJ2-3	ASSQGQLTDTQY
TRBV6-1	TRBJ2-7	ASSEALWGLWDEQY
TRBV2	TRBJ1-6	ASSDFKAGTHSLH
TRBV5-1	TRBJ2-1	ASSLRPSADNEQF
TRBV28	TRBJ2-5	ASRQTGGETQY
TRBV9	TRBJ2-5	ASSEGGGETQY
TRBV7-2	TRBJ2-7	ASSLEWQSSSYEQY
TRBV19	TRBJ2-1	ASNSGVLDEQF
TRBV19	TRBJ1-5	ASSIIFLGRYSNQPQH
TRBV6-5	TRBJ2-5	ASSYVYRAETQY
TRBV20-1	TRBJ2-3	SAPVSSGRATDTQY
TRBV5-1	TRBJ2-3	ASRHRVRLHKSTDTQY
TRBV20-1	TRBJ1-6	SARDLRESYNSPLH
TRBV20-1	TRBJ2-5	SASVLDLGETQY